This TCR beta chain is drawn from a study of PD-1 blockade in classical Hodgkin lymphoma. General study points: In newly diagnosed patients, baseline TCR diversity was reportedly below that of healthy donors. Possible causes of repertoire differences, disease activity or prior therapy, remain undefined. Significantly greater TCR diversity emerged by C4D1 in CD4+ cells but not CD8+ cells.

In every patient, relapse followed autologous stem cell transplantation, while exposure to brentuximab vedotin differed. Isolation of CD4+ T cells from thawed PBMCs was performed by magnetic negative selection. Turning to this clone: No antigen is known for it.

Unmatched junction bases numbered 4, after V lost 3 bases and J lost 4 bases. Germline CDR1 reads SGHNT; CDR2 reads YENEEA. CDR3 size: 14 residues. Sequenced by immunoSEQ multiplex PCR; TCRdb stores in-frame clones only, minus some. In the table there are approximately 6,800 clones, around four fifths of which are singletons. Specimen: CD4+ T cells from blood, collected at baseline. The rearrangement uses TRBV11-3 and TRBJ2-5; TRBD2 matches 8 bases. The receptor was derived from a human donor with classical Hodgkin lymphoma. CDR3 amino acids: CASSLSGSTETQYF. In DNA, the CDR3 is TGTGCCAGCAGCTTGAGCGGGAGCACAGAGACCCAGTACTTC.